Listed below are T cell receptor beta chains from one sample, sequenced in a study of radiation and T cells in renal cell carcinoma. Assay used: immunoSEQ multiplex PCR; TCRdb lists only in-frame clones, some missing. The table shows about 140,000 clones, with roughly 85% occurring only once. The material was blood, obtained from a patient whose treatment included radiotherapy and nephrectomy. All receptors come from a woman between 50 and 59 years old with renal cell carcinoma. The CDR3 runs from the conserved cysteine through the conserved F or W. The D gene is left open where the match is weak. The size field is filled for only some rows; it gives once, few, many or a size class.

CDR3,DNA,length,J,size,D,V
CASIHQETQYF,TGTGCCAGCATCCACCAAGAGACCCAGTACTTC,11,TRBJ2-5,-,-,TRBV28
CASSPGAGGQPQHF,TGTGCCAGCAGCCCCGGGGCTGGGGGTCAGCCCCAGCATTTT,14,TRBJ1-5,-,-,TRBV9
CASYKGSGVTGTQYF,TGTGCCAGCTACAAGGGTAGCGGGGTGACGGGGACCCAGTACTTC,15,TRBJ2-5,-,TRBD2,TRBV6-6
CASSSDREDGNTIYF,TGTGCCAGCAGTTCCGACAGGGAGGATGGAAACACCATATATTTT,15,TRBJ1-3,-,TRBD1,TRBV6-5
CASTRQGGSIYGYTF,TGTGCCAGCACCCGCCAGGGGGGTAGTATCTATGGCTACACCTTC,15,TRBJ1-2,-,TRBD1,TRBV6-5
CASSGLAGGTKNIQYF,TGTGCCAGCAGCGGGCTAGCGGGGGGCACCAAAAACATTCAGTACTTC,16,TRBJ2-4,-,TRBD2,TRBV9
CASSPPGEDEAFF,TGTGCCAGCAGTCCCCCCGGGGAAGATGAAGCTTTCTTT,13,TRBJ1-1,-,-,TRBV6-5
CAWSVRGPSEVADTQYF,TGTGCCTGGAGTGTACGAGGTCCCTCGGAGGTCGCAGATACGCAGTATTTT,17,TRBJ2-3,-,-,TRBV30
CASSGRTVDYEQYF,TGTGCCAGCTCAGGAAGGACAGTCGACTACGAGCAGTACTTC,14,TRBJ2-7,-,-,TRBV18
CASSYSGGRRAYEQYF,TGTGCCAGCAGTTACAGCGGGGGGCGAAGGGCCTACGAGCAGTACTTC,16,TRBJ2-7,-,TRBD2,TRBV6-5
CASSWTAAGYGYTF,TGTGCCAGCAGTTGGACGGCAGCTGGGTATGGCTACACCTTC,14,TRBJ1-2,-,-,TRBV27
CASRYVYGYTF,TGTGCCAGTAGGTACGTCTATGGCTACACCTTC,11,TRBJ1-2,few,-,TRBV19
CAWAPGQQNYGYTF,TGTGCCTGGGCCCCGGGACAGCAGAACTATGGCTACACCTTC,14,TRBJ1-2,-,TRBD1,TRBV30
CASSVAGGQETQYF,TGTGCCAGCAGTGTGGCGGGGGGCCAAGAGACCCAGTACTTC,14,TRBJ2-5,-,TRBD2,TRBV25-1
CASAWTGATGELFF,TGTGCCAGCGCTTGGACAGGGGCCACCGGGGAGCTGTTTTTT,14,TRBJ2-2,once,TRBD1,TRBV2
CASSLTGASTDTQYF,TGCGCCAGCAGCTTGACAGGTGCTTCGACAGATACGCAGTATTTT,15,TRBJ2-3,-,-,TRBV5-1
CASSYSGTGTETQYF,TGTGCCAGCAGTTACTCCGGGACAGGAACTGAGACCCAGTACTTC,15,TRBJ2-5,-,TRBD1,TRBV6-5
CATSRDLGSYNEQFF,TGTGCCACCAGCAGAGATCTAGGGTCCTACAATGAGCAGTTCTTC,15,TRBJ2-1,-,-,TRBV15
CASSLRGSMREQYF,TGTGCCAGCAGTTTGCGGGGCTCCATGCGAGAGCAGTACTTC,14,TRBJ2-7,-,-,TRBV27
CASSQDTGQGYTF,TGCGCCAGCAGCCAAGATACGGGTCAGGGCTACACCTTC,13,TRBJ1-2,few,-,TRBV4-3
CASSLSGGRTQPQHF,TGTGCCAGCAGTTTATCGGGAGGGAGGACTCAGCCCCAGCATTTT,15,TRBJ1-5,few,-,TRBV27
CASSLGSSYEQYF,TGTGCCAGCAGCTTAGGCTCCTCCTACGAGCAGTACTTC,13,TRBJ2-7,-,-,TRBV5-6
CASSQGQYGGYTF,TGTGCCAGCAGTCAGGGGCAATACGGTGGCTACACCTTC,13,TRBJ1-2,-,-,TRBV25-1
CALTSGSSGSKNIQYF,TGCGCCTTGACTAGCGGTAGTAGCGGGTCCAAAAACATTCAGTACTTC,16,TRBJ2-4,-,TRBD2,TRBV4-3
CASSYDRSSGNTIYF,TGTGCCAGCAGTTACGACAGGTCCTCTGGAAACACCATATATTTT,15,TRBJ1-3,-,-,TRBV6-5
CASSQETTSGSGGEQFF,TGCGCCAGCAGCCAAGAAACCACTAGCGGGAGTGGGGGTGAGCAGTTCTTC,17,TRBJ2-1,-,TRBD2,TRBV4-3
CASSYLGTEDEKLFF,TGTGCCAGCAGTTACCTAGGGACGGAGGATGAAAAACTGTTTTTT,15,TRBJ1-4,-,-,TRBV6-6
CASSASLAGGHTGELFF,TGTGCCAGCAGCGCCTCGTTAGCGGGGGGGCACACCGGGGAGCTGTTTTTT,17,TRBJ2-2,-,TRBD2,TRBV9
CASYPSGITGELFF,TGTGCCTCTTACCCTAGCGGGATCACCGGGGAGCTGTTTTTT,14,TRBJ2-2,-,TRBD2,TRBV6-6
CASRQGGFYEQYF,TGTGCCAGCAGACAGGGGGGGTTCTACGAGCAGTACTTC,13,TRBJ2-7,-,-,TRBV28
CASSQDLGGTQYF,TGTGCCAGCAGCCAGGACCTCGGGGGGACCCAGTACTTC,13,TRBJ2-5,-,-,TRBV5-4
CASSFLDTEQYF,TGTGCCAGCAGCTTCCTTGACACCGAGCAGTACTTC,12,TRBJ2-7,-,-,TRBV7-9
CASSISNLGGELFF,TGTGCCAGTAGTATTTCCAATTTAGGCGGGGAGCTGTTTTTT,14,TRBJ2-2,-,-,TRBV19
CASSLARGLFYEQYF,TGTGCCAGCAGCTTAGCGAGGGGACTTTTCTACGAGCAGTACTTC,15,TRBJ2-7,-,-,TRBV7-2
CASSLTAYEQYF,TGTGCCAGCAGCTTGACAGCCTACGAGCAGTACTTC,12,TRBJ2-7,-,-,TRBV5-6
CASSPPGKFYEQYF,TGTGCCAGCAGCCCCCCCGGGAAGTTCTACGAGCAGTACTTC,14,TRBJ2-7,-,-,TRBV7-2
CASSQTPTGYGENTIYF,TGTGCCAGCAGCCAAACTCCGACAGGGTATGGGGAAAACACCATATATTTT,17,TRBJ1-3,-,TRBD1,TRBV5-4
CASSGGQIAGYGYTF,TGTGCCAGCAGCGGGGGACAGATAGCAGGCTATGGCTACACCTTC,15,TRBJ1-2,-,TRBD1,TRBV9
CASRPTQGPEAQYF,TGTGCCAGCCGACCTACGCAAGGGCCAGAGGCCCAGTACTTC,14,TRBJ2-5,-,-,TRBV6-5
CASSMGLGHQPQHF,TGTGCCAGTAGTATGGGCCTAGGCCACCAGCCCCAGCATTTT,14,TRBJ1-5,-,-,TRBV19
CASSYSRGEGTGELFF,TGTGCCAGCAGTTACAGCAGGGGAGAGGGCACCGGGGAGCTGTTTTTT,16,TRBJ2-2,-,-,TRBV6-6
CASSGSGVGYGYTF,TGTGCCAGTAGTGGGTCGGGAGTTGGCTATGGCTACACCTTC,14,TRBJ1-2,few,-,TRBV19
CASLPTSGYEQYF,TGTGCCAGCCTTCCAACTAGCGGGTACGAGCAGTACTTC,13,TRBJ2-7,-,TRBD2,TRBV10-3
CASSLDRRGANTIYF,TGTGCCAGCAGCTTGGACAGGAGAGGGGCAAACACCATATATTTT,15,TRBJ1-3,-,TRBD1,TRBV7-2
CASSFRQGHQPQHF,TGTGCCAGCAGTTTTCGGCAGGGTCATCAGCCCCAGCATTTT,14,TRBJ1-5,-,-,TRBV28
CASSSRLAGTTYEQYF,TGTGCCAGCAGCTCTAGACTAGCGGGTACGACCTACGAGCAGTACTTC,16,TRBJ2-7,-,TRBD2,TRBV7-2
CASSSGTGGARPQHF,TGTGCCAGCAGTTCCGGGACAGGGGGGGCACGGCCCCAGCATTTT,15,TRBJ1-5,-,TRBD1,TRBV7-2
CASSQVGQGRVYNEQFF,TGCGCCAGCAGCCAAGTTGGTCAAGGGAGGGTTTACAATGAGCAGTTCTTC,17,TRBJ2-1,-,TRBD2,TRBV4-3
CASSATGGRAQPQHF,TGTGCCAGCAGCGCTACAGGGGGACGCGCTCAGCCCCAGCATTTT,15,TRBJ1-5,-,TRBD1,TRBV9
CATNRGYEQYF,TGTGCCACAAACAGGGGCTACGAGCAGTACTTC,11,TRBJ2-7,-,TRBD1,TRBV6-5
CASSYGGGSTEAFF,TGTGCCAGCAGTTACGGGGGGGGTAGCACTGAAGCTTTCTTT,14,TRBJ1-1,-,-,TRBV6-6
CASSVGTGPEQYF,TGTGCCAGCAGCGTAGGGACAGGGCCCGAGCAGTACTTC,13,TRBJ2-7,-,TRBD1,TRBV9
CASSDTINSEQYF,TGTGCCAGCAGTGATACGATCAACAGCGAGCAGTACTTC,13,TRBJ2-7,-,-,TRBV6-1
CASSLIGNLRGANYGYTF,TGTGCCAGCAGTTTGATCGGGAATCTAAGGGGAGCTAACTATGGCTACACCTTC,18,TRBJ1-2,-,-,TRBV27
CASSLDLTGGGTEAFF,TGTGCCAGCAGCTTAGATTTAACAGGGGGTGGCACTGAAGCTTTCTTT,16,TRBJ1-1,-,TRBD1,TRBV7-9
CASSSGQRSYGYTF,TGTGCCAGCAGCTCCGGACAGCGCTCCTACGGCTACACCTTC,14,TRBJ1-2,-,-,TRBV6-5
CASSYERAEAFF,TGTGCCAGCAGTTACGAGAGGGCTGAAGCTTTCTTT,12,TRBJ1-1,-,-,TRBV6-6
CASSPEGRQEGVEQYF,TGCGCCAGCAGTCCCGAGGGGAGGCAGGAGGGGGTCGAGCAGTACTTC,16,TRBJ2-7,-,-,TRBV4-3
CASSSGQLTDTQYF,TGTGCCAGCAGCTCAGGACAGTTGACAGATACGCAGTATTTT,14,TRBJ2-3,-,-,TRBV5-4